This T cell receptor beta chain was identified in a study of control samples from healthy donors and cancer patients. Profiling relied on immunoSEQ multiplex PCR, and the TCRdb table lists in-frame clones only, not all of them. The sample has over 10,000 clones, about 77% seen once. Germline V CDR1 and CDR2: SGHRS, YFSETQ. V was trimmed by 4 bases and J by 2 bases, leaving 12 bases between them. The CDR3 spans 15 residues. This clonotype originated in a male donor with melanoma. The chain employs TRBV5-1 and TRBJ2-2, with no clear D. The sequenced material came from formalin-fixed, paraffin-embedded tissue. The CDR3 coding sequence is TGCGCCAGCAGCCTACCTGCGGTCAACACCGGGGAGCTGTTTTTT. Translating it yields CASSLPAVNTGELFF.